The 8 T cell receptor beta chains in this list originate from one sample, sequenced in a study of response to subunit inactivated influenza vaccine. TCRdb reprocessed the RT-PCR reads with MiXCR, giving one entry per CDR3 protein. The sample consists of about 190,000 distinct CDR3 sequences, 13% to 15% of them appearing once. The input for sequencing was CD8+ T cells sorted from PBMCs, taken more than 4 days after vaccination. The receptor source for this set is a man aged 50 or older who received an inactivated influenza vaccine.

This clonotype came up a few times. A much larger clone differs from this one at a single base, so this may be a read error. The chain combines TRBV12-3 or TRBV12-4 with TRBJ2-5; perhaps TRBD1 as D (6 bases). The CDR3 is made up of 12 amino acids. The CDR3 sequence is CPSRQVLETQYF. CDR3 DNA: TGTCCCAGCAGACAGGTTTTAGAGACCCAGTACTTC.

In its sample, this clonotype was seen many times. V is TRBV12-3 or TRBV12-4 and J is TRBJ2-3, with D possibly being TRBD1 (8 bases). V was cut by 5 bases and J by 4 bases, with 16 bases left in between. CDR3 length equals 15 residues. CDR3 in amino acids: CASSLTGGGADTQYF. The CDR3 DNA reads TGTGCCAGCAGTCTCACAGGGGGGGGGGCAGATACGCAGTATTTT.

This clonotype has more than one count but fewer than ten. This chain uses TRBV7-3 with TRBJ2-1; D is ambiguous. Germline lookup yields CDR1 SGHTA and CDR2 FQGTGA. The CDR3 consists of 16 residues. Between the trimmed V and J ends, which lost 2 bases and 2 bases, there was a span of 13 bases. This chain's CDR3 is CASSLGVIRPYNEQFF. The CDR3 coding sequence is TGTGCCAGCAGCTTAGGGGTAATACGGCCCTACAATGAGCAGTTCTTC.

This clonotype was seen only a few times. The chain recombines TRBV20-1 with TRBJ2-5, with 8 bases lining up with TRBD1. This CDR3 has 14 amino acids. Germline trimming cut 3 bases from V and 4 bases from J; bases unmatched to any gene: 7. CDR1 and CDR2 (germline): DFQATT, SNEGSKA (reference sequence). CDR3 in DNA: TGCAGTGCTAGGACAGGGGATGTGGTAGAGACCCAGTACTTC. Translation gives CSARTGDVVETQYF.

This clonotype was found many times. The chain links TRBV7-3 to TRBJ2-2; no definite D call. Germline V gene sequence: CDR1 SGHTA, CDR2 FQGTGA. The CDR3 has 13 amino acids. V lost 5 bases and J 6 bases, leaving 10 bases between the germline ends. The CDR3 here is CASSPDRAGELFF. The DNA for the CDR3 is TGTGCCAGCAGCCCCGACCGGGCCGGGGAGCTGTTTTTT.

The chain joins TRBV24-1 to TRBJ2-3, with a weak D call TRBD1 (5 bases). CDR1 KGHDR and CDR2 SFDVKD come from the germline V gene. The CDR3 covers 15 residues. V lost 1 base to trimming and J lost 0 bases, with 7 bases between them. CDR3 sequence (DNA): TGTGCCACCAGTGATTTTCCAGGGAGCACAGATACGCAGTATTTT. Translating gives CATSDFPGSTDTQYF.

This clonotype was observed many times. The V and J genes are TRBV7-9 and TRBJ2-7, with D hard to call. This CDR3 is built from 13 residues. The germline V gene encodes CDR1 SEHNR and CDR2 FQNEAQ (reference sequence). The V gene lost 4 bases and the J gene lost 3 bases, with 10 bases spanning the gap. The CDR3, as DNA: TGTGCCAGCAGCTCCTCCCTCGGCTACGAGCAGTACTTC. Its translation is CASSSSLGYEQYF.

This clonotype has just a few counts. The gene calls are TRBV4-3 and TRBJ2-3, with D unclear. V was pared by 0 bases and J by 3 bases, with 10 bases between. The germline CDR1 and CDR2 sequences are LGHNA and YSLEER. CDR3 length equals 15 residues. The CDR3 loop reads CASSQDLSGTDTQYF. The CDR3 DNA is TGCGCCAGCAGCCAAGATCTCTCTGGTACAGATACGCAGTATTTT.